The TCR beta chain under discussion was sequenced for a study of cytomegalovirus exposure and HLA in healthy donors. Findings of the study overall: Presence/absence analysis assumed near-uniform sequencing depth across donors. A missense variant in DCLRE1C was later tied to TCR beta V- and J-gene trimming.

Researchers ran the PCR with 60 Vbeta and 13 Jbeta primers. Measured with immunoSEQ multiplex PCR; TCRdb has only the in-frame clones, and not every one. The table lists 150,000 to 200,000 clones, 70% to 90% of them singletons. Points on this clone: What it binds is unknown.

The sequenced sample consisted of PBMCs. This receptor was obtained from a woman in her fifties or sixties in good health and CMV-seronegative.

CDR3 sequence: CASSRSGIVMNTEAFF. The CDR3 DNA follows: TGTGCCAGCAGCAGATCAGGGATAGTGATGAACACTGAAGCTTTCTTT. The J gene is TRBJ1-1, the V gene TRBV21-1; no DNA check was done on the table's D call, TRBD1. TRBV21-1 is designated a pseudogene. This CDR3 has 16 amino acids.